A selection of T cell receptor beta chains follows, all from one sample in a study of early T cells in non-severe SARS-CoV-2 infection. TCRdb re-analysed the 5' RACE reads in MiXCR, keeping a single row per CDR3 protein. The data show around 64,000 distinct CDR3 sequences, with about an eighth seen just once and 5% to 8% held by the top ten. Source material: whole blood. The source of these receptors is an adult who was a healthcare worker with PCR-confirmed SARS-CoV-2 infection or an uninfected control (not recorded which). Both conserved end residues are part of each CDR3. The D gene is left open where the match is weak. Clone size is shown for a subset of rows, as once, few, many or a class of expanded clone.

>NA|few|TRBJ2-7|TRBV5-1
TGCGCCAGCATGGGGGCGGGCTCCTACGAGCAGTACTTC
CASMGAGSYEQYF
>NA|many|TRBJ1-1|TRBV11-2
TGTGCCAGCAGCTTCGGACGTTTGAACACTGAAGCTTTCTTT
CASSFGRLNTEAFF
>TRBD2|many|TRBJ2-3|TRBV27
TGTGCCAGCAGTCTCCTGGGACTAGGCACAGATACGCAGTATTTT
CASSLLGLGTDTQYF
>NA|many|TRBJ2-7|TRBV12-3/TRBV12-4
TGTGCCAGCAGTTTAAGGACTACCCGCGAGCAGTACTTC
CASSLRTTREQYF
>NA|few|TRBJ2-5|TRBV29-1
TGCAGCGTCGCAGGGGTTATGACAGAGACCCAGTACTTC
CSVAGVMTETQYF
>TRBD2|NA|TRBJ2-3|TRBV5-1
TGCGCCAGCAGCTTGCAGCGGGGACCCACAGATACGCAGTATTTT
CASSLQRGPTDTQYF
>NA|NA|TRBJ1-3|TRBV7-9
TGTGCCAGCAGACACTGGGACTTCTCTGGAAACACCATATATTTT
CASRHWDFSGNTIYF
>NA|few|TRBJ2-2|TRBV14
TGTGCCAGCAGCCAAGATCTGCCGGGGGTCGGGGAGCTGTTTTTT
CASSQDLPGVGELFF
>NA|NA|TRBJ2-7|TRBV2
TGTGCCAGCAGTGAAATAAACTACGAGCAGTACTTC
CASSEINYEQYF
>TRBD2|NA|TRBJ2-5|TRBV27
TGTGCCAGCAGTTCTTTCGCTAGCGGGGGAGAGACCCAGTACTTC
CASSSFASGGETQYF
>NA|many|TRBJ2-1|TRBV5-1
TGCGCCAGCAGCCGATTTCCGGGCCAAGGGGATGAGCAGTTCTTC
CASSRFPGQGDEQFF
>TRBD1|few|TRBJ2-1|TRBV7-8
TGTGCCAGCAGCCCCCATGGGACAGTAGGCGGTGAGCAGTTCTTC
CASSPHGTVGGEQFF
>NA|once|TRBJ2-3|TRBV6-5
TGTGCCAGCAGTTATCGACTATCCGGTACGCAGTATTTT
CASSYRLSGTQYF
>TRBD2|many|TRBJ2-1|TRBV13
TGTGCCAGCAGCGAAGCGGGACTAACCTCCTACAATGAGCAGTTCTTC
CASSEAGLTSYNEQFF
>NA|few|TRBJ2-2|TRBV29-1
TGCAGCGTATCGATAGGGGTCACCGGGGAGCTGTTTTTT
CSVSIGVTGELFF
>TRBD1|NA|TRBJ2-1|TRBV28
TGTGCCAGCAGTACCCCAACAGGGGGACGTAATGAGCAGTTCTTC
CASSTPTGGRNEQFF